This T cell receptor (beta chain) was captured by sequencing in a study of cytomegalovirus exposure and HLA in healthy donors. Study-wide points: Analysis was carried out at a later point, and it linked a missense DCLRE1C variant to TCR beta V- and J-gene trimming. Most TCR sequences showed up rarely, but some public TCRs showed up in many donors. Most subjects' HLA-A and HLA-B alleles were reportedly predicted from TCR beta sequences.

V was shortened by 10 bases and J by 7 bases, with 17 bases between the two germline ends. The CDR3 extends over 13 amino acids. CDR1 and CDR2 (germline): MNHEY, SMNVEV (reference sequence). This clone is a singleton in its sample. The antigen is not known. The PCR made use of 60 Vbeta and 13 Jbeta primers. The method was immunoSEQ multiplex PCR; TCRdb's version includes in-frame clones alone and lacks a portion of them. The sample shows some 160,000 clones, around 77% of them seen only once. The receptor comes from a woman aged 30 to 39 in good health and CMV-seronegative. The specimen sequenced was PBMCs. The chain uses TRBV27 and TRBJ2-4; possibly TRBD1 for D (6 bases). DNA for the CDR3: TGTGCCATTCAAACAGGGATCAGGAACATTCAGTACTTC. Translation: CAIQTGIRNIQYF.